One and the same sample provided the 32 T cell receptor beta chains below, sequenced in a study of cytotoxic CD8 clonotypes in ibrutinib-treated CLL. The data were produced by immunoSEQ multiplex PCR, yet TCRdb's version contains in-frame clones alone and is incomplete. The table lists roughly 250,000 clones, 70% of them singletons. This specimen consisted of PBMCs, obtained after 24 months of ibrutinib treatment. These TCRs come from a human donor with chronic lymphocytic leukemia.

The CDR3 sequence is CATQAARWETQYF. The CDR3 bases are TGTGCCACCCAGGCCGCCCGTTGGGAGACCCAGTACTTC. V is TRBV28 and J is TRBJ2-5; D uncertain. V shed 10 bases and J shed 5 bases, with 17 bases lying between them. Germline CDR1 is MDHEN and CDR2 is SYDVKM. The CDR3 loop spans 13 amino acids.

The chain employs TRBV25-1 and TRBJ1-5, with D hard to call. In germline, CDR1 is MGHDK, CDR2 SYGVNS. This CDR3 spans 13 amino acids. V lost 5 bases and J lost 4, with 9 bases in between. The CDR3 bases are TGTGCCAGCAGTAAAGGAGTTAATCAGCCCCAGCATTTT. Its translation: CASSKGVNQPQHF.

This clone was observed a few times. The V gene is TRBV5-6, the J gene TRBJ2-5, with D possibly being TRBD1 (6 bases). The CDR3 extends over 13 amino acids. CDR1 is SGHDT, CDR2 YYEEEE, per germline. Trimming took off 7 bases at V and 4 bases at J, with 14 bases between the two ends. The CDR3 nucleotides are TGTGCCAGCCGACAGGTGGGATTAGAGACCCAGTACTTC. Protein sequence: CASRQVGLETQYF.

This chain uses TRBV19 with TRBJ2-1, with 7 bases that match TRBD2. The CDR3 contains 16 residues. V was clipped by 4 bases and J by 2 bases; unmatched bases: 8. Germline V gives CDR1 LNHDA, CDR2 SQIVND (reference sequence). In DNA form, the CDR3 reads TGTGCCAGTAGTAGGACTAGGAGTCGTACCTACAATGAGCAGTTCTTC. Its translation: CASSRTRSRTYNEQFF.

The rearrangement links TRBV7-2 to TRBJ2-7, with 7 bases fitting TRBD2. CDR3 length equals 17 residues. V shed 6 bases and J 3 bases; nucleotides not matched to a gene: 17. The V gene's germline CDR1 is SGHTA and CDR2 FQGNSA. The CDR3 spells CASSQPQLAQDYYEQYF. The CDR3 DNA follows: TGTGCCAGCAGTCAACCTCAACTAGCGCAAGACTACTACGAGCAGTACTTC.

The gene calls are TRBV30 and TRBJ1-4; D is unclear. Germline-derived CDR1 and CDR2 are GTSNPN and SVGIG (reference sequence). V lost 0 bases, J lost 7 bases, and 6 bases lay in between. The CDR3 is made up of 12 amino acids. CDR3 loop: CAWSVRSEKLFF. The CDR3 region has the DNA TGTGCCTGGAGTGTACGATCTGAAAAACTGTTTTTT. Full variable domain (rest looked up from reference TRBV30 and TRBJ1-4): SQTIHQWPATLVQPVGSPLSLECTVEGTSNPNLYWYRQAAGRGLQLLFYSVGIGQISSEVPQNLSASRPQDRQFILSSKKLLLSDSGFYLCAWSVRSEKLFFGSGTQLSVL.

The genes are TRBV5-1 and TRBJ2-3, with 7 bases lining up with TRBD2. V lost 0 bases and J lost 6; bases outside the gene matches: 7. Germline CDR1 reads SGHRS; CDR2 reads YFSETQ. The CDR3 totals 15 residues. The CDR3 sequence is CASSLEVGGRDTQYF. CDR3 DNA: TGCGCCAGCAGCTTGGAAGTCGGGGGGAGGGATACGCAGTATTTT.

The CDR3 DNA reads TGTGCCAGCAGTTACTCCTGGGGGGGTCAAGAGACCCAGTACTTC. It yields the protein CASSYSWGGQETQYF. This sequence joins TRBV6-5 and TRBJ2-5, with 7 bases matching TRBD2. V shed 0 bases, J shed 2 bases, and the junction held 3 bases outside the gene matches. The CDR3 covers 15 residues. Looked up from germline, CDR1 is MNHEY and CDR2 is SVGAGI.

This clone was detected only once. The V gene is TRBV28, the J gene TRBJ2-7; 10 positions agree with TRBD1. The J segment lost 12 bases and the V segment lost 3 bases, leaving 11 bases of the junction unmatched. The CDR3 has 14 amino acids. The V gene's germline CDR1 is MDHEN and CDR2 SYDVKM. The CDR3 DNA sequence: TGTGCCAGCAGTTTTATACTCGGGACAGGGGATCTGTACTTC. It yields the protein CASSFILGTGDLYF.

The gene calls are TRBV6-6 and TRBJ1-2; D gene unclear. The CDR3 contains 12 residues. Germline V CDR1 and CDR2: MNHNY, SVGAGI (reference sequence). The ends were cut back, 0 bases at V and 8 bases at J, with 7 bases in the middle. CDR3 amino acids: CASSYSRYGYTF. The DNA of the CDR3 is TGTGCCAGCAGTTACTCCCGTTACGGCTACACCTTC.

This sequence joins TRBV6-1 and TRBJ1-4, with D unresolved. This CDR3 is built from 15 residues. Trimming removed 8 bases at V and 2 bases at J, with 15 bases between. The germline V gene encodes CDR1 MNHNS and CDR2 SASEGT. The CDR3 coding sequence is TGTGCCAGCGTCGCGGCAAGAGGCACTAATGAAAAACTGTTTTTT. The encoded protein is CASVAARGTNEKLFF.

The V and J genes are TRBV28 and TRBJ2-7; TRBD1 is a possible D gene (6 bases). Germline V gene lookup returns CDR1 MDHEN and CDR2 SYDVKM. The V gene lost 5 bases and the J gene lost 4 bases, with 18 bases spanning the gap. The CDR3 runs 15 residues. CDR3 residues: CASSGGDSLGYEQYF. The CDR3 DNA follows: TGTGCCAGCAGTGGGGGCGACTCCTTGGGTTACGAGCAGTACTTC.

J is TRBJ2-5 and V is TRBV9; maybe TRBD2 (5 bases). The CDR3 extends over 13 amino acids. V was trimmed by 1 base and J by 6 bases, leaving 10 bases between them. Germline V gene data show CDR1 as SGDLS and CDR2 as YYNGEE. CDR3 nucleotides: TGTGCCAGCAGCGTACTAGCAGGAAAGACCCAGTACTTC. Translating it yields CASSVLAGKTQYF.

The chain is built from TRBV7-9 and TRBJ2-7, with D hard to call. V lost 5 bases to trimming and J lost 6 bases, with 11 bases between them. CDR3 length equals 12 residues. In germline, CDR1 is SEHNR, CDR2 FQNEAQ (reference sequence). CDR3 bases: TGTGCCAGCAGCGACGACTTTGGCGAGCAGTACTTC. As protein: CASSDDFGEQYF.

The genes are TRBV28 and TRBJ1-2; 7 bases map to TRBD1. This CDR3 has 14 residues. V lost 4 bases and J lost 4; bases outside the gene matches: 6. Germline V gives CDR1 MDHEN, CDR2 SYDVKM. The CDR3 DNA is TGTGCCAGCAGTTATCCCGGGACAGTCTATGGCTACACCTTC. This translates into CASSYPGTVYGYTF.

Here the CDR3 reads CASSQDRGNEKLFF. DNA of the CDR3: TGCGCCAGCAGCCAGGACAGGGGGAATGAAAAACTGTTTTTT. The chain combines TRBV5-1 with TRBJ1-4; TRBD1 matches at 10 bases. There are 14 residues in the CDR3. Germline loops: CDR1 SGHRS, CDR2 YFSETQ. V was pared by 4 bases and J by 5 bases, with 2 bases of the junction left unmatched.

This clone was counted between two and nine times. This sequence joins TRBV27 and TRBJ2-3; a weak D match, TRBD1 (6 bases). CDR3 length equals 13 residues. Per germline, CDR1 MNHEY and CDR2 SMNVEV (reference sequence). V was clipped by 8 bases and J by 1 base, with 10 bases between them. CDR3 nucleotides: TGTGCCAGCGGGTGGGGGCGCACAGATACGCAGTATTTT. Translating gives CASGWGRTDTQYF.

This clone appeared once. The CDR3 DNA is TGTGCCAGCAGCTTAATTAGCGGAGCGAACACCGGGGAGCTGTTTTTT. It translates to CASSLISGANTGELFF. The chain joins TRBV7-3 to TRBJ2-2; D is perhaps TRBD2 (6 bases). This CDR3 has 16 amino acids. V lost 1 base and J 0 bases, leaving 9 bases between the germline ends. Germline CDR1 and CDR2: SGHTA and FQGTGA.

In DNA, the CDR3 is TGTGCCAGCAGCTTAAGCGGAACCTCCTCTGGGGCCAACGTCCTGACTTTC. Translation: CASSLSGTSSGANVLTF. The chain carries TRBV7-3 and TRBJ2-6; D is unresolved. This CDR3 is built from 17 residues. Germline V lookup: CDR1 SGHTA, CDR2 FQGTGA. V lost 1 base and J lost 0, with 10 bases in between.

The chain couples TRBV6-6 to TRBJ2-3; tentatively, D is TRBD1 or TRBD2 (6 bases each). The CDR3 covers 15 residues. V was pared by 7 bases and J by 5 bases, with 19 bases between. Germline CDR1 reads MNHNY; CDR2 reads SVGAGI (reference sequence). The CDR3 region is CASTRGQGRGDTQYF. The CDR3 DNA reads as TGTGCCAGCACCCGGGGGCAGGGGCGGGGAGATACGCAGTATTTT.

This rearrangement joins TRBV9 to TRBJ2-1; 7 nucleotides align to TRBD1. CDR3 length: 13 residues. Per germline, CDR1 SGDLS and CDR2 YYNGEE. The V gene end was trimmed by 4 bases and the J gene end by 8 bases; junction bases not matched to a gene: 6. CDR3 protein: CASSPRQGDEQFF. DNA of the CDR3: TGTGCCAGCAGCCCCCGTCAGGGGGATGAGCAGTTCTTC.

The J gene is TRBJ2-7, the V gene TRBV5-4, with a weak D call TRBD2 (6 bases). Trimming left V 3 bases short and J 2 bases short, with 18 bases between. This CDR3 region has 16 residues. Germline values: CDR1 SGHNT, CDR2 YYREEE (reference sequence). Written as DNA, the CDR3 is TGTGCCAGCAGCTCAGAGACCGGGAGCCCTCCCTACGAGCAGTACTTC. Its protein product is CASSSETGSPPYEQYF.

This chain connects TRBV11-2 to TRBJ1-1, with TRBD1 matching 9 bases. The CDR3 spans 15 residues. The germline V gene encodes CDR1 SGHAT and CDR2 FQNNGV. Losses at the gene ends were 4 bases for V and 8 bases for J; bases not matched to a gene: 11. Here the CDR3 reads CASSSVRDRVGEAFF. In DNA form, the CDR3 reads TGTGCCAGCAGCTCAGTCCGGGACAGGGTTGGCGAAGCTTTCTTT.

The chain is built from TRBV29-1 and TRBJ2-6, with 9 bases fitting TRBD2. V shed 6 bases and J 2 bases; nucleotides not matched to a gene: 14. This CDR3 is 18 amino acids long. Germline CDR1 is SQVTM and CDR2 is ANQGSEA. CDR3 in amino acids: CSVIQVLAGSAGANVLTF. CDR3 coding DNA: TGCAGCGTCATCCAAGTTCTAGCGGGATCGGCTGGGGCCAACGTCCTGACTTTC.

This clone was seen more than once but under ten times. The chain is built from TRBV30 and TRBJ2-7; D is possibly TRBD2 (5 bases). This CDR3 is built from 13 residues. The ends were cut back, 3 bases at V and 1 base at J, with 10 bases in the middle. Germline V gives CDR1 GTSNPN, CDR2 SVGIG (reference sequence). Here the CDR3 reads CAWRFTSSYEQYF. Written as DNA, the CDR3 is TGTGCCTGGAGATTTACTAGTTCCTACGAGCAGTACTTC.

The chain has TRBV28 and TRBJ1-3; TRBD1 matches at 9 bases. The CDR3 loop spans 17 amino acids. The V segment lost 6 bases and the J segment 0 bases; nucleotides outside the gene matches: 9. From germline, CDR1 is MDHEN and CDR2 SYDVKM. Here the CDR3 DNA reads TGTGCCAGCAGCACCCTGAGACAGGGGGACTCTGGAAACACCATATATTTT. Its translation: CASSTLRQGDSGNTIYF.

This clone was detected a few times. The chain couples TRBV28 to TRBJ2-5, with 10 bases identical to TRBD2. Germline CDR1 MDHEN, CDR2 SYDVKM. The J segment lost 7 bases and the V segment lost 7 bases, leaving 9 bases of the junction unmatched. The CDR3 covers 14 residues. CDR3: CASKGSGRAGTQYF. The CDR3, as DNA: TGTGCCAGCAAGGGGAGCGGGAGGGCCGGGACCCAGTACTTC. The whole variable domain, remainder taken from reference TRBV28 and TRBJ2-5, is DVKVTQSSRYLVKRTGEKVFLECVQDMDHENMFWYRQDPGLGLRLIYFSYDVKMKEKGDIPEGYSVSREKKERFSLILESASTNQTSMYLCASKGSGRAGTQYFGPGTRLLVL.

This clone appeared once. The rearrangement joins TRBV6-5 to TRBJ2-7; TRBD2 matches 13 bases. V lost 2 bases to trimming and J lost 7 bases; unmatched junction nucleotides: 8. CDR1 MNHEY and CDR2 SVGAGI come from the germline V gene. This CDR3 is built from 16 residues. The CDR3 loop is CASSYTGLAGENEQYF. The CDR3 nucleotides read TGTGCCAGCAGTTACACCGGACTAGCGGGAGAGAATGAGCAGTACTTC.

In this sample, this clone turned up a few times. The CDR3 nucleotides are TGCGCCAGCAGCCACTCAGGCGATCAGCCCCAGCATTTT. Translation: CASSHSGDQPQHF. The chain carries TRBV4-1 and TRBJ1-5; D gene ambiguous. Germline CDR1 is MGHRA and CDR2 is YSYEKL. The CDR3 is made up of 13 amino acids. The V end lost 3 bases, the J end lost 5 bases, and 8 bases lay between the germline ends.

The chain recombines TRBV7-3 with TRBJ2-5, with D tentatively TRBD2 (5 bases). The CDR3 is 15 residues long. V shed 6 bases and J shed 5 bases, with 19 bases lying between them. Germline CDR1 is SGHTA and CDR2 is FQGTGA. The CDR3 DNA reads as TGTGCCAGCAGTTATTTGGGCGGGCTCACGGAGACCCAGTACTTC. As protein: CASSYLGGLTETQYF.

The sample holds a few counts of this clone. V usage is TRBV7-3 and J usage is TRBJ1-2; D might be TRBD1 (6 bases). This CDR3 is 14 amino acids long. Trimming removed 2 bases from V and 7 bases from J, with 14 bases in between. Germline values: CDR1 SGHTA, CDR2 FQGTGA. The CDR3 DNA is TGTGCCAGCAGCTTACACCAGGGGACCTCTGGCTACACCTTC. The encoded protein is CASSLHQGTSGYTF.

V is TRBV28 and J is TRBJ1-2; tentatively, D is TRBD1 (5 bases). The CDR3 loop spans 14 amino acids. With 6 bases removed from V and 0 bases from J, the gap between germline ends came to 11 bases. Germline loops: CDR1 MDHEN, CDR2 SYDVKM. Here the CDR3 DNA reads TGTGCCAGCAGCTTGGGGGTAGCTAACTATGGCTACACCTTC. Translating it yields CASSLGVANYGYTF.